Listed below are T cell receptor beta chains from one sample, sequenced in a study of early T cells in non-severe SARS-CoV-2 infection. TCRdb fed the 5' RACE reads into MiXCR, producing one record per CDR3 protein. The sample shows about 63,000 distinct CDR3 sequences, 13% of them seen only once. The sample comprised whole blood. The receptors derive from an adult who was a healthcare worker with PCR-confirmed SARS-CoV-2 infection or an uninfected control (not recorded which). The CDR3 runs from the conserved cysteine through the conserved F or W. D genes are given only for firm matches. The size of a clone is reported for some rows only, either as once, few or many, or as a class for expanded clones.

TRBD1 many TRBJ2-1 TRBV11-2 TGTGCCAGCAGCAGTGTGAGGGACAGCATATACAATGAGCAGTTCTTC CASSSVRDSIYNEQFF
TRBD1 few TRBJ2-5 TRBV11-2 TGTGCCAGCAGCTTTAAGACAGGGGGCCAAGAGACCCAGTACTTC CASSFKTGGQETQYF
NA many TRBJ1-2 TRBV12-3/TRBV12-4 TGTGCCAGCAGTCCGCGGGCCCCAGACTATGGCTACACCTTC CASSPRAPDYGYTF
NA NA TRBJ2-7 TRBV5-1 TGCGCCAGCACCCCCCAGGGGACCAACGAGCAGTACTTC CASTPQGTNEQYF
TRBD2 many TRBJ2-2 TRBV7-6 TGTGCCAGCAGCTTAACCCACGGGACTAGCGGGGCTCGGGACACCGGGGAGCTGTTTTTT CASSLTHGTSGARDTGELFF
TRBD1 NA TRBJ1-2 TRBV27 TGTGCCAGCAGTCTCGACAGGGTCGGCTTTGGCTACACCTTC CASSLDRVGFGYTF
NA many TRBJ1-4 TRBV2 TGTGCCAGTGTCCGAGTGGCAGGCTTATCAACTAATGAAAAACTGTTTTTT CASVRVAGLSTNEKLFF
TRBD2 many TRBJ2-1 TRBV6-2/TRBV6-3 TGTGCCAGCAGTTACCTAGCGGGGGGGCCGGAGGAGCAGTTCTTC CASSYLAGGPEEQFF
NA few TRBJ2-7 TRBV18 TGTGCCAGCTCACCTAGAGACAGCTACGAGCAGTACTTC CASSPRDSYEQYF
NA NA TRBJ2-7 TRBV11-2 TGTGCCAGCAGCTTAGTAGGGCAGGGCGGCGAGCAGTACTTC CASSLVGQGGEQYF
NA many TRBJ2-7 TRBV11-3 TGTGCCAGCAGCTACCGGGACGGCTACGAGCAGTACTTC CASSYRDGYEQYF
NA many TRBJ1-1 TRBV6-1 TGTGCCAGCAGAAAGACAGGAGGGGAGACTGAAGCTTTCTTT CASRKTGGETEAFF
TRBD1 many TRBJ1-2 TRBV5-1 TGCGCCAGCAGGACACAGGGGAACTATGGCTACACCTTC CASRTQGNYGYTF
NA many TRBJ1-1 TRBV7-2 TGTGCCAGCAGACAGGGCAGGGGAAACACTGAAGCTTTCTTT CASRQGRGNTEAFF
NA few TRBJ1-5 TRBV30 TGTGCCCTCAACGGAGGGCGGAATCAGCCCCAGCATTTT CALNGGRNQPQHF
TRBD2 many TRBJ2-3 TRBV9 TGTGCCAGCAGCTCGTCTAGCGGGGGCGCAGATACGCAGTATTTT CASSSSSGGADTQYF
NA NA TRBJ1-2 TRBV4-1 TGCGCCAGCAGGGCCGCGGACCAAATCTATGGCTACACCTTC CASRAADQIYGYTF
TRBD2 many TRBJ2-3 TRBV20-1 TGCAGTGCTACCCTTAGCGGGGGGGCAACGGATACGCAGTATTTT CSATLSGGATDTQYF
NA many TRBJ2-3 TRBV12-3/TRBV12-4 TGTGCCAGCAGTCCCCTTAGGGGCGCATCTACGCAGTATTTT CASSPLRGASTQYF
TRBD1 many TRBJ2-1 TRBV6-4 TGTGCCAGCAGCCCGGACAGGGGTTATGAGCAGTTCTTC CASSPDRGYEQFF
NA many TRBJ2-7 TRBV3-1 TGTGCCAGCAGCCAACCAAGCTCCTACGAGCAGTACTTC CASSQPSSYEQYF
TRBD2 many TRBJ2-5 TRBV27 TGTGCCAGCAGTGCCCAACTAGCGGGGAGAGAGACCCAGTACTTC CASSAQLAGRETQYF
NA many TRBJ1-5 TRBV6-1 TGTGCCAGCAGTGTGCGGGGTCAGCCCCAGCATTTT CASSVRGQPQHF